The sequence of this TCR beta chain was determined in a study of Ad26.COV2.S vaccination and SARS-CoV-2 variants (dated by TCRdb to about 2021). In the study overall: Donors in the vaccine arm were drawn from COV1001, a multicentre, randomized, double-blind, placebo-controlled phase I-IIa trial testing Ad26.COV2.S in healthy adults. Trial participants were randomized into five groups of five: low-dose or high-dose Ad26.COV2.S given once or twice, or placebo on both occasions. Sequencing of the TCRbeta repertoire served to evaluate the specificity and breadth of SARS-CoV-2-reactive T cell receptors following Ad26.COV2.S vaccination. Blinding of investigators to trial group allocation was maintained during experiments and outcome assessment. The TCR-sequenced set comprised roughly 30 samples: around 20 Ad26.COV2.S vaccine recipients, 5 placebo recipients and 8 SARS-CoV-2 convalescent individuals. Ad26.COV2.S was administered intramuscularly at 5 x 10^10 or 1 x 10^11 viral particles, either as a single shot or as two shots given 56 days apart.

The sample's treatment or condition label, decoded: some 20 received Ad26.COV2.S at low or high dose, single or two shots; 5 received placebo; per-sample allocation not given. Repertoires of vaccine and placebo recipients were sequenced from samples taken on day 63 after the first injection. Cohort 1b enrolled about 25 adults aged 18-55 years at a single site in Boston, USA, between 29 July and 7 August 2020. As a vaccine, Ad26.COV2.S was a replication-incompetent adenovirus type 26 vector that expressed a prefusion-stabilized SARS-CoV-2 spike protein derived from the original Wuhan strain. CDR1 SQVTM and CDR2 ANQGSEA are derived from the germline V gene. After removal of 0 bases from V and 3 bases from J, the junction retains 1 base not matched to a gene. Including the terminal cysteine and phenylalanine, the CDR3 comprises 14 residues. Left in the record is the CDR3 DNA by itself, 42 bases read in frame from the first base.

Summary of the overall study and its limitations: According to the authors, total T cell responses may have been underestimated by the TCR breadth and depth analyses. Spike-specific TCR breadth was higher in Ad26.COV2.S recipients than in placebo recipients (P = 0.0014). After vaccination, spike-specific CD8+ and CD4+ T cell responses were reported to show substantial breadth. Vaccine and placebo recipients had similar non-spike TCR breadth, a finding consistent with the vaccine containing only spike. The study was not powered to compare responses between vaccine doses or regimens.

TCRbeta CDR3 regions were sequenced with the immunoSEQ Assay. After extraction, genomic DNA underwent amplification by bias-controlled multiplex PCR, followed by high-throughput sequencing. Concerning the study's data processing: To quantify the absolute abundance of every unique TCRbeta CDR3 region, sequences were collapsed and filtered. Usable DNA was measured by amplifying reference genes present in all nucleated cells, and TCRbeta template counts were normalized to that usable DNA to estimate T cell fraction. Repertoire TCRs were annotated as SARS-CoV-2-specific when V gene, CDR3 amino acid sequence and J gene were exactly matched to a known reactive TCR set. The reference SARS-CoV-2 TCR set was derived from MIRA and filtered for enrichment in COVID-19-positive ImmuneCODE repertoires, a step that removed public or cross-reactive TCRs. Using the MIRA antigens, annotated TCRs were further analysed by specific ORF or by position within an ORF. Depth was the summed frequency of annotated unique rearrangements, while breadth was defined as annotated unique rearrangements over total unique productive rearrangements. TCR breadth was compared between groups using two-sided Wilcoxon rank-sum tests. TCRdb took this table from immuneACCESS and kept in-frame rearrangements with V and J called. Such tables lack part of the clones; where checked against another copy, unresolved V genes explain under half of the gap, and the rest is unexplained. The D gene and trimming were derived from the DNA, and the V and J assignments and clone size from that table. For this sample the table gives roughly 300,000 clones, of which about 87% were detected only once. Of the sample, 6.4% falls within the top ten clones.

Concerning this clone: Its antigen remains undetermined. The sample holds no much larger clone one base away, and base qualities are not on file.

This TCR derives from a person aged 18-65 years who received the Ad26.COV2.S COVID-19 vaccine or a placebo. The chain joins TRBV29-1 to TRBJ2-7; 11 middle bases align to TRBD2. The source material was peripheral blood, sampled in a trial of Ad26.COV2.S vaccine versus placebo. CDR3 sequence: CSVEDGLAGYEQYF. In nucleotide form, the sequence is TGCAGCGTTGAAGACGGACTAGCGGGCTACGAGCAGTACTTC.